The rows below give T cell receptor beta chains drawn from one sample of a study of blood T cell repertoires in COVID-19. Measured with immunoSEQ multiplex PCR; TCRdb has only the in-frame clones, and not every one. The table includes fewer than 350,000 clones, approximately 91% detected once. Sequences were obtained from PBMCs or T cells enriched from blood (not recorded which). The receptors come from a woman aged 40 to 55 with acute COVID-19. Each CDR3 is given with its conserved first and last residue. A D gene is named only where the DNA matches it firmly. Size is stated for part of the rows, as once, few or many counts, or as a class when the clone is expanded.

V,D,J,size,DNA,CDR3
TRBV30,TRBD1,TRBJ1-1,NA,TGTGCCTGGACTCAGACAGGGACCCTTGTGGACACTGAAGCTTTCTTT,CAWTQTGTLVDTEAFF
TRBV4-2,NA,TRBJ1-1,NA,TGTGCCAGCAGCCAAGATAGAGCGACCCCCCTGGCTGAAGCTTTCTTT,CASSQDRATPLAEAFF
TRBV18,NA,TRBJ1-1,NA,TGTGCCAGCTCACCAATCCCAAGGGGGATGTATACTGAAGCTTTCTTT,CASSPIPRGMYTEAFF
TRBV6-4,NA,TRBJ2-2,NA,TGTGCCAGCAGTGAAGTGTCGGACACCGGGGAGCTGTTTTTT,CASSEVSDTGELFF
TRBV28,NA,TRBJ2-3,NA,TGTGCCAGCAGTTTATTCCCGCTACAGGGTACAGATACGCAGTATTTT,CASSLFPLQGTDTQYF
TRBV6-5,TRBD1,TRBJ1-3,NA,TGTGCCAGCGGGACAGGTTCTGGAAACACCATATATTTT,CASGTGSGNTIYF
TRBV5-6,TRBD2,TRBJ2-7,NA,TGTGCCAGCAGTAAAAGGCGACAGCGAGGGGAGGGGCAGTACTTC,CASSKRRQRGEGQYF
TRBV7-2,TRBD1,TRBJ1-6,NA,TGTGCCAGCAGCCAAATGGGGGACAGGGGAATAGGTAATTCACCCCTCCACTTT,CASSQMGDRGIGNSPLHF
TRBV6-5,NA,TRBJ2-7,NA,TGTGCCAGCAGTTACTCCAGGGAAACAGCGATGGAGCAGTACTTC,CASSYSRETAMEQYF
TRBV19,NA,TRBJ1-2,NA,TGTGCCAGTAGGGATCCGACCGGAGCTATTACCGCCATAGGAGCTAACTATGGCTACACCTTC,CASRDPTGAITAIGANYGYTF
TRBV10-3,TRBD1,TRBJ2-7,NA,TGTGCCATCAGTGAGATGAACAGGGGCTACGAGCAGTACTTC,CAISEMNRGYEQYF
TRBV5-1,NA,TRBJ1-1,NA,TGCGCCAGCAGCTTTGCACAGAAGAACACTGAAGCTTTCTTT,CASSFAQKNTEAFF
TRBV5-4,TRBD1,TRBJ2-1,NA,TGTGCCAGCAGCCCAGGACAGGGATCCTACAATGAGCAGTTCTTC,CASSPGQGSYNEQFF
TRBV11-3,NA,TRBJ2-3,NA,TGTGCCAGCAGCTTAGGAGGGCTGGACACAGATACGCAGTATTTT,CASSLGGLDTDTQYF
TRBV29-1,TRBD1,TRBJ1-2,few,TGCAGCGCGGAGAAAACAGGGGGCGGCGACTATGGCTACACCTTC,CSAEKTGGGDYGYTF
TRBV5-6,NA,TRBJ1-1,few,TGTGCCAGCAGCTTGGCCGGGGGGAACACTGAAGCTTTCTTT,CASSLAGGNTEAFF
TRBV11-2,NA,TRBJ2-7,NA,TGTGCCAGCAGCTTAGAGTGGGGACTCGCTTCCTACGAGCAGTACTTC,CASSLEWGLASYEQYF